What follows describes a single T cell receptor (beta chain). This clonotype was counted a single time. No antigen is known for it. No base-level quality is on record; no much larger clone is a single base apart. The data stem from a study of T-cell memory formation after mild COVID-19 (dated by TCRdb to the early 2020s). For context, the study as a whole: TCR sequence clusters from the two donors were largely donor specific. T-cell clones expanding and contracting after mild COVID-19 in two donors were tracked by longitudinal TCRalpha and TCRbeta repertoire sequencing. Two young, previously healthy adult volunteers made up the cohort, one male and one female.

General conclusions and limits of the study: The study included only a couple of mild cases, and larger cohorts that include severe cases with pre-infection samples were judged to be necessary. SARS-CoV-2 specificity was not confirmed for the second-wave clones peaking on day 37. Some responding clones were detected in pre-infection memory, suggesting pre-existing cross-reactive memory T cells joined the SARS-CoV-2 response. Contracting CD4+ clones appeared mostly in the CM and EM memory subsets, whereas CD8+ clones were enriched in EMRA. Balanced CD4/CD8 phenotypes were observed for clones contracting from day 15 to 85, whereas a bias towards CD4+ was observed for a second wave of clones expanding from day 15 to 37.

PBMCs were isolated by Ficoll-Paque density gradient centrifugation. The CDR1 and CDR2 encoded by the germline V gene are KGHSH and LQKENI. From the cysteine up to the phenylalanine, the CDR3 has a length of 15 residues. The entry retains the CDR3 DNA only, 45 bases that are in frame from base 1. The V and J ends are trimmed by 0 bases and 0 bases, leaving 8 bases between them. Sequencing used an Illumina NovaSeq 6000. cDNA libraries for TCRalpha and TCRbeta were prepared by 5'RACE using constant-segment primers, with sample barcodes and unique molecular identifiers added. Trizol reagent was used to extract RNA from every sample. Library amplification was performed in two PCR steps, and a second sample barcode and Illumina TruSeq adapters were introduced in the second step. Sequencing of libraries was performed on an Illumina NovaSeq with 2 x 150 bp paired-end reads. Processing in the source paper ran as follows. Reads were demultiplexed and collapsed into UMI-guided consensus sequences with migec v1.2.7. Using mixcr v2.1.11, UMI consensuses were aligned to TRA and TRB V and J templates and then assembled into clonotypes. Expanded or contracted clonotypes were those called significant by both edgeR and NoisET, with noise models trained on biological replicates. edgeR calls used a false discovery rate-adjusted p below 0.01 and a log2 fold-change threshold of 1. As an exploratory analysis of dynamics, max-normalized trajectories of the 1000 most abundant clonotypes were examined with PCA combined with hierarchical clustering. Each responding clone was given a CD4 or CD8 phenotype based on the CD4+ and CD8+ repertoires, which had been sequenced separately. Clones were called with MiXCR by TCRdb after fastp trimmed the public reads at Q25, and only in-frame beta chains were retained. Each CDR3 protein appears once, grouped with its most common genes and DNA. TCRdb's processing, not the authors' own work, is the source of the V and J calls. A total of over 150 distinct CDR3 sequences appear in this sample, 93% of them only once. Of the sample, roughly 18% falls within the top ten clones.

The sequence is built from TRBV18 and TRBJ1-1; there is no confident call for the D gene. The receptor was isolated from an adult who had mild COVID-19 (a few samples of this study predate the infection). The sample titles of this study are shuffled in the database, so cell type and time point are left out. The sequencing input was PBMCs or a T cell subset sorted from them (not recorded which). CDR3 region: CASSPPRPLNTEAFF. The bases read TGTGCCAGCTCACCACCCCGACCGTTGAACACTGAAGCTTTCTTT.